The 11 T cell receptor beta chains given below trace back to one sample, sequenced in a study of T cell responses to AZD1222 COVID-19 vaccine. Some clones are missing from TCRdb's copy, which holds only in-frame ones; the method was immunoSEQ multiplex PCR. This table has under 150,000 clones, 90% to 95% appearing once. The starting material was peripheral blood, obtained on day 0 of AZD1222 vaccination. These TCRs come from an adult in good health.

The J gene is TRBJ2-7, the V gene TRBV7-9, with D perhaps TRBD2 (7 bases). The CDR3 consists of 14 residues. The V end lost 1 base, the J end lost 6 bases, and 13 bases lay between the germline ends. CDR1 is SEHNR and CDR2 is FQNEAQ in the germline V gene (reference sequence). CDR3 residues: CASSLVQGGGEQYF. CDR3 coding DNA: TGTGCCAGCAGCTTAGTACAGGGAGGGGGCGAGCAGTACTTC.

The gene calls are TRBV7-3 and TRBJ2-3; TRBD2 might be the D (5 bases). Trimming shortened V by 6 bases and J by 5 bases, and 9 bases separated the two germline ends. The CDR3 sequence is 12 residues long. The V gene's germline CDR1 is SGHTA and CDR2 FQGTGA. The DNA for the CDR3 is TGTGCCAGCAGGTTAGCGATAGATACGCAGTATTTT. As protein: CASRLAIDTQYF.

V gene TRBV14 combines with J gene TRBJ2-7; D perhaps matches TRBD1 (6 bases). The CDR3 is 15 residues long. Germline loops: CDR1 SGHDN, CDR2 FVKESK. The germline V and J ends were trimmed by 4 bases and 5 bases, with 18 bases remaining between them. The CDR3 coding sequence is TGTGCCAGCAGCCCCAGAGGTGGCAGGGGAGACGAGCAGTACTTC. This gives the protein CASSPRGGRGDEQYF.

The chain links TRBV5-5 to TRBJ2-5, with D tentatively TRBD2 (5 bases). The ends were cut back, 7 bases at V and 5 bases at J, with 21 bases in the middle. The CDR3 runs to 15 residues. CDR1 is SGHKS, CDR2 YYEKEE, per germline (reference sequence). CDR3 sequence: CASYSIREPGETQYF. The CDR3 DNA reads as TGTGCCAGCTACTCAATAAGGGAGCCCGGGGAGACCCAGTACTTC.

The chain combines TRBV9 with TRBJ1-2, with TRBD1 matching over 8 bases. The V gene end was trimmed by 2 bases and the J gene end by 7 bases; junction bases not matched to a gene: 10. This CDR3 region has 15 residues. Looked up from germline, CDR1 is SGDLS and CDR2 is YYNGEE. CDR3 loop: CASSVGAGGFFGYTF. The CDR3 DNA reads TGTGCCAGCAGCGTGGGGGCAGGGGGCTTCTTTGGCTACACCTTC.

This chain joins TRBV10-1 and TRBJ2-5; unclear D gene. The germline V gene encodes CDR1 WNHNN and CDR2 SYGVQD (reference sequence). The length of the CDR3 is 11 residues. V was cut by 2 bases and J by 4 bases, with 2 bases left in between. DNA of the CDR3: TGCGCCAGCAGTGAGGTAGAGACCCAGTACTTC. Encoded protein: CASSEVETQYF.

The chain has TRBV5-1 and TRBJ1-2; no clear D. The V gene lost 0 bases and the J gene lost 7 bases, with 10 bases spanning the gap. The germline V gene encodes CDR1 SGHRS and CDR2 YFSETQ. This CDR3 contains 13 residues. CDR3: CASSLDGSSGYTF. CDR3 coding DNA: TGCGCCAGCAGCTTGGATGGTTCTTCTGGCTACACCTTC.

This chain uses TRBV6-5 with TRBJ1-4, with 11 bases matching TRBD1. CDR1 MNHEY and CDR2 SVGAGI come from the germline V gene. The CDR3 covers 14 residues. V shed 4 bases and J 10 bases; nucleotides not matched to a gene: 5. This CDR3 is CASSSRTGGRKLFF. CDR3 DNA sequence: TGTGCCAGCAGTTCGCGGACAGGGGGCAGAAAACTGTTTTTT.

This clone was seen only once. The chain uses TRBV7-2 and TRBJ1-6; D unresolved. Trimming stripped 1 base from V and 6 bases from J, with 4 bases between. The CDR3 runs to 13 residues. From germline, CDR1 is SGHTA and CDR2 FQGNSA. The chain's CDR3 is CASSLEPNSPLHF. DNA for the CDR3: TGTGCCAGCAGCTTAGAACCTAATTCACCCCTCCACTTT.

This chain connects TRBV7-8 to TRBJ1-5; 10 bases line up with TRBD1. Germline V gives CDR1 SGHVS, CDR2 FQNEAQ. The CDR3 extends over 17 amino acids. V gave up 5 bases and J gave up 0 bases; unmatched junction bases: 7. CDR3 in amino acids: CASSRRDRGASNQPQHF. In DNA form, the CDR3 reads TGTGCCAGCAGCCGCCGGGACAGGGGTGCTAGCAATCAGCCCCAGCATTTT. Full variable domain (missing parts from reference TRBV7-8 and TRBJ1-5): GAGVSQSPRYKVAKRGQDVALRCDPISGHVSLFWYQQALGQGPEFLTYFQNEAQLDKSGLPSDRFFAERPEGSVSTLKIQRTQQEDSAVYLCASSRRDRGASNQPQHFGDGTRLSIL.

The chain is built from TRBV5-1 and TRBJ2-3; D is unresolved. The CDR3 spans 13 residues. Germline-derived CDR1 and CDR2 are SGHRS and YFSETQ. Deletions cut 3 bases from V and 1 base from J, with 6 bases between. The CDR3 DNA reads TGCGCCAGCAGCTCTTTCCGCACAGATACGCAGTATTTT. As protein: CASSSFRTDTQYF.